This T cell receptor beta chain was sequenced during a study of cytomegalovirus exposure and HLA in healthy donors. Points from the study as a whole: Usually a TCR sequence was rare, but some public TCRs were found in many donors. Analyzed later, association rates of TCRs varied across HLA loci, with DRB1 most and HLA-C fewest.

The CDR3 totals 16 residues. J was trimmed by 4 bases and V by 0 bases; bases with no gene match: 5. Germline lookup yields CDR1 MGHRA and CDR2 YSYEKL. It was with 60 Vbeta and 13 Jbeta primers that the PCR ran. As processed by the authors: Later work found around 72 million unique TCR beta chains, with around 10 million shared. Assay used: immunoSEQ multiplex PCR; TCRdb lists only in-frame clones, some missing. For V, J and clone size, that table is used; D and trimming come from the DNA. Of over 200,000 clones listed, approximately 70% were seen once; the top ten hold less than 3%. This clone was detected a few times. Its antigen is unidentified.

The specimen sequenced was PBMCs. The chain joins TRBV4-1 to TRBJ2-3, with 9 bases aligning to TRBD1. The source is a man aged 40-55 years in good health and CMV-seropositive. CDR3 amino acids: CASSQEDRGAADTQYF. Written as DNA, the CDR3 is TGCGCCAGCAGCCAAGAGGACAGGGGCGCCGCAGATACGCAGTATTTT.